A selection of T cell receptor beta chains follows, all from one sample in a study of blood T cell repertoires in COVID-19. TCRdb keeps only in-frame clones here, not all; method: immunoSEQ multiplex PCR. The sample records about 440,000 clones, roughly 91% being singletons. Specimen: peripheral blood. All receptors derive from a woman in her twenties or thirties with acute or convalescent COVID-19. The CDR3 runs from the conserved cysteine through the conserved F or W. D genes are given only for firm matches. Rows give clone size only sometimes, using once, few, many, or a class for an expanded clone.

V gene	J gene	D gene	clone size	CDR3 DNA	CDR3 protein
TRBV6-6	TRBJ1-5	TRBD1	once	TGTGCCAGCGGGCCGACAGGGATTAAGCCCCAGCATTTT	CASGPTGIKPQHF
TRBV6-5	TRBJ2-3	.	once	TGTGCCAGCAGCCCAGGGGGCACAGATACGCAGTATTTT	CASSPGGTDTQYF
TRBV30	TRBJ1-3	.	.	TGTGCCTGGAGTGCTCTATCAGAGAGCGACACCATATATTTT	CAWSALSESDTIYF
TRBV7-9	TRBJ2-2	.	.	TGTGCCAGCAGTGAGCGGGTTCCGAACACCGGGGAGCTGTTTTTT	CASSERVPNTGELFF
TRBV28	TRBJ1-1	.	.	TGTGCCAGCAGTTTTCGAGGGAACACTGAAGCTTTCTTT	CASSFRGNTEAFF
TRBV9	TRBJ1-2	TRBD1	.	TGTGCCAGCAGCGTAAACCCAATCCGGGACAGGGTATCAGGCAACTATGGCTACACCTTC	CASSVNPIRDRVSGNYGYTF
TRBV27	TRBJ1-5	TRBD1	.	TGTGCCAGCAGTTTATCGGGCACAGGGGATAGAAATCAGCCCCAGCATTTT	CASSLSGTGDRNQPQHF
TRBV7-2	TRBJ2-3	.	.	TGTGCCAGCAGCTTAGTCCAGGGTGGGAATACGCAGTATTTT	CASSLVQGGNTQYF
TRBV30	TRBJ2-3	.	.	TGTGCCTGGAGGGCCCCCCCCCACAGGGATACGCAGTATTTT	CAWRAPPHRDTQYF
TRBV2	TRBJ2-7	.	.	TGTGCCAGCAGACAGGGAACCTACGAGCAGTACTTC	CASRQGTYEQYF
TRBV9	TRBJ2-3	TRBD2	.	TGTGCCAGCAGCGTAGAGGATAGCGGGGGTACAGATACGCAGTATTTT	CASSVEDSGGTDTQYF
TRBV6-5	TRBJ2-3	TRBD2	.	TGTGCCAGCAACGGCGGGGGGGCCATCGCAGATACGCAGTATTTT	CASNGGGAIADTQYF
TRBV30	TRBJ2-2	.	.	TGTGCCTGGAGTCACTCCAGGGAACGAACCACCGGGGAGCTGTTTTTT	CAWSHSRERTTGELFF
TRBV7-3	TRBJ2-2	.	.	TGTGCCAGCAGCTTAACGGCACAGCCCGCGAACACCGGGGAGCTGTTTTTT	CASSLTAQPANTGELFF
TRBV29-1	TRBJ2-4	.	.	TGCAGCGTTGAAGTCTCCGGGGATAACATTCAGTACTTC	CSVEVSGDNIQYF
TRBV6-1	TRBJ1-5	.	.	TGTGCCAGCAGTGAACTGGCGCCCCAGCATTTT	CASSELAPQHF
TRBV3-1/TRBV3-2	TRBJ1-2	TRBD1	few	TGTGCCAGCAGCCAAGGCGAGTTACAGGGGGCCTATGGCTACACCTTC	CASSQGELQGAYGYTF
TRBV7-8	TRBJ1-1	.	.	TGTGCCAGCAGCACCAAACTCCCGCCGGACGGGGTTTCTGAAGCTTTCTTT	CASSTKLPPDGVSEAFF
TRBV4-2	TRBJ1-4	.	.	TGTGCCAGCAGCCAAGATAGACGGGGGGAAGAAAAACTGTTTTTT	CASSQDRRGEEKLFF
TRBV28	TRBJ1-5	.	once	TGTGCCAGCAGCCAGCAAGTACAGCTCAGGGAGCCCCAGCATTTT	CASSQQVQLREPQHF
TRBV5-6	TRBJ1-2	TRBD1	once	TGTGCCAGCAGCGCGGGACAGGGAGGCAGTTATGGCTACACCTTC	CASSAGQGGSYGYTF
TRBV19	TRBJ1-1	.	.	TGTGCCAGTAGCCCTGCGGTGGGAGGCACTGAAGCTTTCTTT	CASSPAVGGTEAFF
TRBV20-1	TRBJ2-7	.	.	TGCAGTGCTATCTTGGCCGAGCAGTACTTC	CSAILAEQYF
TRBV29-1	TRBJ2-1	.	.	TGCAGCGTTGACGGGGGGCTCTACAATGAGCAGTTCTTC	CSVDGGLYNEQFF
TRBV28	TRBJ2-7	.	.	TGTGCCAGCAGTCTCCAAGAGGTCGACGAGCAGTACTTC	CASSLQEVDEQYF
TRBV7-9	TRBJ2-3	.	.	TGTGCCAGCGGTCAAACCGGAGATACGCAGTATTTT	CASGQTGDTQYF
TRBV5-6	TRBJ1-4	TRBD1	.	TGTGCCAGCAGCTTCGGGACAGGGACAACTAATGAAAAACTGTTTTTT	CASSFGTGTTNEKLFF
TRBV28	TRBJ2-1	TRBD2	.	TGTGCCAGCAGTTGGCGGGGGGCGGGAGTCAATGAGCAGTTCTTC	CASSWRGAGVNEQFF
TRBV5-1	TRBJ1-1	TRBD1	.	TGCGCCAGCAGCGAGGGACAGGGAGTAGAAGCTTTCTTT	CASSEGQGVEAFF
TRBV11-3	TRBJ2-5	.	.	TGTGCCAGCAGCTTCCGGACATCCCCCATAGGGGCCCAGTACTTC	CASSFRTSPIGAQYF
TRBV5-4	TRBJ2-7	TRBD2	.	TGTGCCAGCAGCTGGGGGCGGGGGGTCAACTACGAGCAGTACTTC	CASSWGRGVNYEQYF
TRBV30	TRBJ1-3	.	.	TGTGCCTGGAGTCTAGGAAACACCATATATTTT	CAWSLGNTIYF
TRBV5-4	TRBJ2-3	.	.	TGTGCCAGCAGTTTTCCCGACCCCCGGGTCACAGATACGCAGTATTTT	CASSFPDPRVTDTQYF
TRBV18	TRBJ1-6	.	.	TGTGCCAGCTCACCGGCTCAATCACCCCTCCACTTT	CASSPAQSPLHF
TRBV6-5	TRBJ2-1	.	.	TGTGCCAGCAGTACCGGGACTGCGTCCTACAATGAGCAGTTCTTC	CASSTGTASYNEQFF
TRBV2	TRBJ2-1	.	.	TGTGCCAGCAGTGAAGTCAGGGGACTAAATGAGCAGTTCTTC	CASSEVRGLNEQFF
TRBV14	TRBJ2-2	TRBD2	.	TGTGCCAGCAGCCAAGGACTGACTAGCGGACTCACCGGGGAGCTGTTTTTT	CASSQGLTSGLTGELFF
TRBV6-1	TRBJ1-2	.	.	TGTGCCAGCAGTGAACAGCGACAGATGGTCTATGGCTACACCTTC	CASSEQRQMVYGYTF
TRBV19	TRBJ1-5	.	.	TGTGCCAGTAGTATCCAGTCGGCGGGCAATCAGCCCCAGCATTTT	CASSIQSAGNQPQHF
TRBV10-3	TRBJ2-7	.	.	TGTGCCATCAGTGAGTCGAGCCGGGGAGGCCATTACGAGCAGTACTTC	CAISESSRGGHYEQYF
TRBV7-2	TRBJ1-5	.	.	TGTGCCAGCAGCTCCCAGGGTATCGGACAGCCCCAGCATTTT	CASSSQGIGQPQHF
TRBV30	TRBJ1-5	TRBD1	.	TGTGCCTGGAGTGGGGACAGGGGGCCCTATAGCAATCAGCCCCAGCATTTT	CAWSGDRGPYSNQPQHF